A selection of T cell receptor beta chains follows, all from one sample in a study of cytomegalovirus exposure and HLA in healthy donors. Generated by immunoSEQ multiplex PCR, the TCRdb table keeps only in-frame clones and is missing some. The data contain about 140,000 clones, approximately 72% of them singletons. The source material was PBMCs. The receptors were gathered from a woman in her sixties in good health and CMV-seronegative. CDR3s include the opening cysteine and the closing phenylalanine or tryptophan. Fields, in order: CDR3 DNA, CDR3 protein, clone size, J gene, V gene, D gene. A D gene is named only where the DNA matches it firmly. Rows may omit the clone size; those that give it use once, few, many or a size class.

DNA: TGTGCCATCAGTGAGGCCCTTGAACAGGGATGGGTTATGACCTACGAGCAGTACTTC
CDR3: CAISEALEQGWVMTYEQYF
size: once
J: TRBJ2-7
V: TRBV10-3
D: NA

DNA: TGTGCCAGCAGCGCCCGCGGGGGGAGGCAGTTCTTC
CDR3: CASSARGGRQFF
size: NA
J: TRBJ2-1
V: TRBV7-3
D: TRBD2

DNA: TGTGCCAGCTCACCCGGCGGACTAGCGGGGAGTAAGGACACCGGGGAGCTGTTTTTT
CDR3: CASSPGGLAGSKDTGELFF
size: NA
J: TRBJ2-2
V: TRBV2
D: TRBD2

DNA: TGTTCCAGCAGCTTAGAGTCGACAGGGGGGCAGTATGGCTACACCTTC
CDR3: CSSSLESTGGQYGYTF
size: NA
J: TRBJ1-2
V: TRBV7-9
D: TRBD1

DNA: TGTGCCAGCAGCCCAACCGGGGGTCAGCGGGGGAGTCAAGAGACCCAGTACTTC
CDR3: CASSPTGGQRGSQETQYF
size: NA
J: TRBJ2-5
V: TRBV7-3
D: TRBD2

DNA: TGTGCCAGCAGCCAAGAGTGGGGCGGGGGCAATCAGCCCCAGCATTTT
CDR3: CASSQEWGGGNQPQHF
size: NA
J: TRBJ1-5
V: TRBV14
D: NA

DNA: TGCGCCAGCAGCACTAGACAGGGAGGTAGTACTGAAGCTTTCTTT
CDR3: CASSTRQGGSTEAFF
size: NA
J: TRBJ1-1
V: TRBV5-1
D: TRBD1

DNA: TGTGCCAGCAGCCTCGGACAGGGCCGGACCGGGGAGCTGTTTTTT
CDR3: CASSLGQGRTGELFF
size: NA
J: TRBJ2-2
V: TRBV7-2
D: TRBD1

DNA: TGCGCCAGCAGCTTGGCCGTGACTGTTAATGAGCAGTTCTTC
CDR3: CASSLAVTVNEQFF
size: NA
J: TRBJ2-1
V: TRBV5-1
D: NA

DNA: TGTGCCAGCAGCTTAGATGTTAGCGGCACTAGCACAGATACGCAGTATTTT
CDR3: CASSLDVSGTSTDTQYF
size: NA
J: TRBJ2-3
V: TRBV7-9
D: NA

DNA: TGCAGCGTTGGACCCAGGGGGGTCAACGAGCAGTACTTC
CDR3: CSVGPRGVNEQYF
size: NA
J: TRBJ2-7
V: TRBV29-1
D: NA

DNA: TGTGCCAGCAGCCTCGGACTAGCGGGGGGGCGGAAGGAGACCCAGTACTTC
CDR3: CASSLGLAGGRKETQYF
size: NA
J: TRBJ2-5
V: TRBV13
D: TRBD2

DNA: TGTGCCAGCAGCTTGGCTAGCGGGGGAATCACAGATACGCAGTATTTT
CDR3: CASSLASGGITDTQYF
size: NA
J: TRBJ2-3
V: TRBV5-6
D: TRBD2

DNA: TGTGCCAGCACCCGACAGGTTGTCGCCGGGGAGCTGTTTTTT
CDR3: CASTRQVVAGELFF
size: NA
J: TRBJ2-2
V: TRBV2
D: NA

DNA: TGTGCCAGCAGCCCTGGGCTGGGCGGGAGGAGCTTCGCAGATACGCAGTATTTT
CDR3: CASSPGLGGRSFADTQYF
size: once
J: TRBJ2-3
V: TRBV7-2
D: TRBD2

DNA: TGTGCCAGCAGCGACGCATCAACGGGGAACACAGATACGCAGTATTTT
CDR3: CASSDASTGNTDTQYF
size: NA
J: TRBJ2-3
V: TRBV13
D: NA

DNA: TGTGCCAGCAGCCTGACTAGCGGAGCATACAATGAGCAGTTCTTC
CDR3: CASSLTSGAYNEQFF
size: NA
J: TRBJ2-1
V: TRBV5-6
D: TRBD2

DNA: TGTGCCAGCAGCCTGACAGGGGGCGTGGAGACCCAGTACTTC
CDR3: CASSLTGGVETQYF
size: NA
J: TRBJ2-5
V: TRBV5-6
D: TRBD1

DNA: TGTGCCAGCAGCCCTAGACTAGCGGGAACGCAGGAGCAGTACTTC
CDR3: CASSPRLAGTQEQYF
size: NA
J: TRBJ2-7
V: TRBV7-2
D: TRBD2

DNA: TGCGCCAGCAGCTTGGGGGTCACCGGGACTAGCGGGATTGAGACCCAGTACTTC
CDR3: CASSLGVTGTSGIETQYF
size: NA
J: TRBJ2-5
V: TRBV5-1
D: TRBD2

DNA: TGTGCCAGTACCGAATCCGGGACACGGAAGGGAAAACTGTTTTTT
CDR3: CASTESGTRKGKLFF
size: NA
J: TRBJ1-4
V: TRBV19
D: NA

DNA: TGCGCCAGCAGCTTGCAGGGGAAGCCCTACGAGCAGTACTTC
CDR3: CASSLQGKPYEQYF
size: NA
J: TRBJ2-7
V: TRBV5-1
D: NA

DNA: TGCGCCAGCAGGGCCTTCGGGGGAATGAGGGAGCAGTACTTC
CDR3: CASRAFGGMREQYF
size: NA
J: TRBJ2-7
V: TRBV5-1
D: NA

DNA: TGTGCCAGCAGCCAGAAAACGCGGGGCCTGGCTTTCTTT
CDR3: CASSQKTRGLAFF
size: NA
J: TRBJ1-1
V: TRBV6-5
D: NA

DNA: TGTGCCAGCAGCTTGAGGGCGGGGGAAGTACTCTTC
CDR3: CASSLRAGEVLF
size: NA
J: TRBJ2-1
V: TRBV5-6
D: TRBD2

DNA: TGCGCCAGCAGCTCGGACAGGTTCGCGTATGGCTACACCTTC
CDR3: CASSSDRFAYGYTF
size: NA
J: TRBJ1-2
V: TRBV5-1
D: TRBD1

DNA: TGCAGCGTTGGAGAGGGAGCTGGGGGCTACACCTTC
CDR3: CSVGEGAGGYTF
size: NA
J: TRBJ1-2
V: TRBV29-1
D: NA

DNA: TGTGCCAGCAGTGAATGGTTTCCAGGGTGCAATCAGCCCCAGCATTTT
CDR3: CASSEWFPGCNQPQHF
size: NA
J: TRBJ1-5
V: TRBV25-1
D: NA

DNA: TGTGCCAGCAGCTTATATGCCTCGGGAGTAGACAATGAGCAGTTCTTC
CDR3: CASSLYASGVDNEQFF
size: NA
J: TRBJ2-1
V: TRBV5-4
D: NA

DNA: TGTGCCAGCAGCCCCGAGGGCCTACTCAATGAGCAGTTCTTC
CDR3: CASSPEGLLNEQFF
size: NA
J: TRBJ2-1
V: TRBV9
D: NA

DNA: TGTGCCAGCAGTGAAACAGGGGACACCGGGGAGCTGTTTTTT
CDR3: CASSETGDTGELFF
size: NA
J: TRBJ2-2
V: TRBV6-1
D: TRBD1

DNA: TGTGCCAGCAGCTTAGCGGGGCAGGGTGAAGCTTTCTTT
CDR3: CASSLAGQGEAFF
size: NA
J: TRBJ1-1
V: TRBV7-9
D: NA

DNA: TGCGCCAGCAGCCAAGGGTCAGGGTACCAAGAGACCCAGTACTTC
CDR3: CASSQGSGYQETQYF
size: NA
J: TRBJ2-5
V: TRBV4-1
D: NA

DNA: TGTGCCAGCAGTGTAGGGCTGGACAATGAGCAGTTCTTC
CDR3: CASSVGLDNEQFF
size: NA
J: TRBJ2-1
V: TRBV9
D: NA

DNA: TGTGCCAGCAGCCTTAGCGGGACCTCCTACGAGCAGTACTTC
CDR3: CASSLSGTSYEQYF
size: NA
J: TRBJ2-7
V: TRBV28
D: TRBD2

DNA: TGTGCCAGCACCACTCAGGGCAGCTCTGGAAACACCATATATTTT
CDR3: CASTTQGSSGNTIYF
size: NA
J: TRBJ1-3
V: TRBV7-2
D: NA

DNA: TGTGCCAGCAGCAAAAGACAGGGTGTGGAGAACTATGGCTACACCTTC
CDR3: CASSKRQGVENYGYTF
size: NA
J: TRBJ1-2
V: TRBV14
D: TRBD1

DNA: TGTGCCAGCAGCTCTCTAGGGGGGGTCAATGAGCAGTTCTTC
CDR3: CASSSLGGVNEQFF
size: NA
J: TRBJ2-1
V: TRBV7-8
D: NA

DNA: TGTGCCAGCAGTTACTCGCACGCTAGGCGAAACTATGGCTACACCTTC
CDR3: CASSYSHARRNYGYTF
size: few
J: TRBJ1-2
V: TRBV6-6
D: NA